This TCR beta chain was recorded in a study of human T cells and chemical hapten exposure. The wider study: The sensitizer, 2% DPC, was used on roughly 2 cm by roughly 2 cm of upper inner arm skin.

This clonotype has more than one count but fewer than ten. The CDR3 loop spans 11 amino acids. Trimming stripped 7 bases from V and 3 bases from J, with 10 bases between. CDR1 is SQVTM and CDR2 is ANQGSEA in the germline V gene. One entry per CDR3 protein results from TCRdb running MiXCR on the RACE reads. Among about 84,000 distinct CDR3 sequences listed, under 14% were seen once. As to time point: patch test 3, about 24 weeks after DPC sensitization. The sample's treatment: therapeutic diphenylcyclopropenone sensitization with weekly scalp DPC. The clonotype originates from a woman between 45 and 65 years old with alopecia areata. Some clones in this sample may be carry-over from other donors' samples. V is TRBV29-1 and J is TRBJ2-7; D is uncertain. The source was whole blood, collected in connection with sensitization to the hapten diphenylcyclopropenone (DPC). The CDR3 region has the DNA TGCAGCGCCCGAACGAGCTACGAGCAGTACTTC. Amino acid sequence: CSARTSYEQYF.